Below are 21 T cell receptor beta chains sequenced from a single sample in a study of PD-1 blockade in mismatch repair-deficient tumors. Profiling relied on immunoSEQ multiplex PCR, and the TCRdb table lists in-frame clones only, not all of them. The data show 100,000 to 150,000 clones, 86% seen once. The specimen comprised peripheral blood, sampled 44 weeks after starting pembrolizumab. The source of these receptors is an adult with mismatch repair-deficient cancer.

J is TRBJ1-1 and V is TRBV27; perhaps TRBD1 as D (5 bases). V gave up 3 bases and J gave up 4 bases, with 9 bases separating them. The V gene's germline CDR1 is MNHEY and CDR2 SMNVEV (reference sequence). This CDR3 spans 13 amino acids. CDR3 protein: CASSFFGGTEAFF. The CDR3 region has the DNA TGTGCCAGCAGTTTTTTCGGGGGCACTGAAGCTTTCTTT.

In DNA form, the CDR3 reads TGTGCCAGCAGCAAGCCTGGACCCTATGGCTACACCTTC. Its protein product is CASSKPGPYGYTF. The chain links TRBV9 to TRBJ1-2; D remains ambiguous. This CDR3 comprises 13 residues. Germline V gene sequence: CDR1 SGDLS, CDR2 YYNGEE. Trimming shortened V by 4 bases and J by 4 bases, and 11 bases separated the two germline ends.

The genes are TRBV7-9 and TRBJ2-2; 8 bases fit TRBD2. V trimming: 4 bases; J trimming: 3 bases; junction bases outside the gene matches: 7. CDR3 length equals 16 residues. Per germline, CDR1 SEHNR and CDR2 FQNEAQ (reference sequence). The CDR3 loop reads CASSSPPGLDTGELFF. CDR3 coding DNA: TGTGCCAGCAGCTCCCCCCCGGGACTAGACACCGGGGAGCTGTTTTTT.

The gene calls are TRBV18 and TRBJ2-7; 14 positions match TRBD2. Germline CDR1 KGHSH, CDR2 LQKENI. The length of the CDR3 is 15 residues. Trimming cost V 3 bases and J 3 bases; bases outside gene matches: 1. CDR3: CASSPGLAGVYEQYF. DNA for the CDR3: TGTGCCAGCTCACCGGGACTAGCGGGAGTCTACGAGCAGTACTTC.

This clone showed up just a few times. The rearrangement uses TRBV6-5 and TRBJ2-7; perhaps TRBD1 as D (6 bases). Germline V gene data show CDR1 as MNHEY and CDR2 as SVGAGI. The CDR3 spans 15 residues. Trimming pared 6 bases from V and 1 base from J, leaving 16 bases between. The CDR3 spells CASRVGAGVSYEQYF. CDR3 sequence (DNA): TGTGCCAGCAGAGTAGGGGCAGGGGTTTCCTACGAGCAGTACTTC.

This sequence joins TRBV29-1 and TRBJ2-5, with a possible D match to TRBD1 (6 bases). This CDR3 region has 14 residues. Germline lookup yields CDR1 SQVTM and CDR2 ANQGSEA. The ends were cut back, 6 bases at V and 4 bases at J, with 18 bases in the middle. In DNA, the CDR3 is TGCAGCGTCATTCTCTACACAGGGAGAGAGACCCAGTACTTC. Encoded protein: CSVILYTGRETQYF. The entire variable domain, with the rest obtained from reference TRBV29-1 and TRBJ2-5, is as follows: SAVISQKPSRDICQRGTSLTIQCQVDSQVTMMFWYRQQPGQSLTLIATANQGSEATYESGFVIDKFPISRPNLTFSTLTVSNMSPEDSSIYLCSVILYTGRETQYFGPGTRLLVL.

The CDR3, as DNA: TGTGCCAGCAGCCCCCAGAACACCGGGGAGCTGTTTTTT. Protein: CASSPQNTGELFF. The V call is TRBV7-3, the J call TRBJ2-2; D remains unclear. This CDR3 has 13 residues. Germline lookup yields CDR1 SGHTA and CDR2 FQGTGA. V was shortened by 5 bases and J by 1 base, with 5 bases between the two germline ends.

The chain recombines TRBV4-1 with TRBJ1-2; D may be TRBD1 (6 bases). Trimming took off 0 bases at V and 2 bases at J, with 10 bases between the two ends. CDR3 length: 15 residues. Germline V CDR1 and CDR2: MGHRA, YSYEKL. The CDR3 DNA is TGCGCCAGCAGCCAAGAGGACAGTCAGAACTATGGCTACACCTTC. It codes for CASSQEDSQNYGYTF.

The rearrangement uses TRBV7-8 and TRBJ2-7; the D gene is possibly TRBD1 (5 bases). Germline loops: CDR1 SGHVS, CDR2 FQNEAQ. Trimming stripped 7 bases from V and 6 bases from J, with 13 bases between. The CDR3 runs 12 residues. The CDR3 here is CASTPGFGEQYF. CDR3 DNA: TGTGCCAGCACCCCAGGGTTTGGCGAGCAGTACTTC.

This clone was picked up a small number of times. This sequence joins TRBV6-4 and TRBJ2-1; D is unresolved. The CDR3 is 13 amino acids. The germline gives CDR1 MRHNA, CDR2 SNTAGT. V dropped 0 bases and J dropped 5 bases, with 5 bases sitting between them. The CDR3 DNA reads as TGTGCCAGCAGTGACTCTTCGCACAATGAGCAGTTCTTC. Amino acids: CASSDSSHNEQFF.

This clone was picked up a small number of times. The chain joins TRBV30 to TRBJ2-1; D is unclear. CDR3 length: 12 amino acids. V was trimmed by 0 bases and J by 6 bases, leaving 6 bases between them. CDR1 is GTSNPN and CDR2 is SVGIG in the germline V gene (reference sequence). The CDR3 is CAWSVTANEQFF. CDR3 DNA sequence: TGTGCCTGGAGTGTAACAGCCAATGAGCAGTTCTTC.

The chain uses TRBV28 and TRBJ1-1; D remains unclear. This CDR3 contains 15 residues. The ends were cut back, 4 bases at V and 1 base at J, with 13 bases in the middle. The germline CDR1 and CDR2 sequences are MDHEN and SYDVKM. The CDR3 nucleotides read TGTGCCAGCAGTTCCCCACCGTGGACGAACACTGAAGCTTTCTTT. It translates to CASSSPPWTNTEAFF.

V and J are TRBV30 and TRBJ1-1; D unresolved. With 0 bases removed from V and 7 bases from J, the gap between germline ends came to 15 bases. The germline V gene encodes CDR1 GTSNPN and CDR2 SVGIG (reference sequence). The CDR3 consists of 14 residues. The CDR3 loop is CAWSVPRMRLEAFF. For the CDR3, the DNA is TGTGCCTGGAGTGTACCCCGGATGAGGCTTGAAGCTTTCTTT. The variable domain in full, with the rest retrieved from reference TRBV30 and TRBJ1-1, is SQTIHQWPATLVQPVGSPLSLECTVEGTSNPNLYWYRQAAGRGLQLLFYSVGIGQISSEVPQNLSASRPQDRQFILSSKKLLLSDSGFYLCAWSVPRMRLEAFFGQGTRLTVV.

The CDR3 is CASTLMGGRGTEAFF. The CDR3 coding sequence is TGTGCCAGCACCCTAATGGGGGGCCGCGGAACTGAAGCTTTCTTT. This rearrangement joins TRBV6-6 to TRBJ1-1; a possible D gene is TRBD1 (6 bases). The CDR3 length is 15 residues. The V gene's germline CDR1 is MNHNY and CDR2 SVGAGI (reference sequence). V lost 7 bases, J lost 5 bases, and 20 bases lay in between.

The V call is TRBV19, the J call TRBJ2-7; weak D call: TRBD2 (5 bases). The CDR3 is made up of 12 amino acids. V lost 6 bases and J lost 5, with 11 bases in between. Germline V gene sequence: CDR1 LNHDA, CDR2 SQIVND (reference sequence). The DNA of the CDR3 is TGTGCCAGTAGCGTTCCCGGGAACGAGCAGTACTTC. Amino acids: CASSVPGNEQYF.

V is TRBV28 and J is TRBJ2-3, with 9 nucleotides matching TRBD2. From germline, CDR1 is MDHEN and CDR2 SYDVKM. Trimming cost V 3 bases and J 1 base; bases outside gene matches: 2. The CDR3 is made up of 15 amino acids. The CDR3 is CASSFLAGGTDTQYF. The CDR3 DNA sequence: TGTGCCAGCAGTTTCTTAGCGGGAGGCACAGATACGCAGTATTTT.

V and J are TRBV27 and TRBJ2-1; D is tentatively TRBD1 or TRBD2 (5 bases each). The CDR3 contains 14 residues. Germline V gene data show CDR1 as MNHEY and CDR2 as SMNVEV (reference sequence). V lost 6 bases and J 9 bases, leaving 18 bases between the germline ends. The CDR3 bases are TGTGCCAGCAGCAGGGACGGATCGTATGGTGAGCAGTTCTTC. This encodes CASSRDGSYGEQFF.

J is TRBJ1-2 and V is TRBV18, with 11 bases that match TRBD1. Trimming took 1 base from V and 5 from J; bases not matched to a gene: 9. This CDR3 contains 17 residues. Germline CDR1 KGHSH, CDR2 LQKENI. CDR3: CASSPLDRGQKSYGYTF. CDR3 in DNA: TGTGCCAGCTCACCACTGGACAGGGGGCAAAAATCGTATGGCTACACCTTC. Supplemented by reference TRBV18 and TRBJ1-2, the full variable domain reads NAGVMQNPRHLVRRRGQEARLRCSPMKGHSHVYWYRQLPEEGLKFMVYLQKENIIDESGMPKERFSAEFPKEGPSILRIQQVVRGDSAAYFCASSPLDRGQKSYGYTFGSGTRLTVV.

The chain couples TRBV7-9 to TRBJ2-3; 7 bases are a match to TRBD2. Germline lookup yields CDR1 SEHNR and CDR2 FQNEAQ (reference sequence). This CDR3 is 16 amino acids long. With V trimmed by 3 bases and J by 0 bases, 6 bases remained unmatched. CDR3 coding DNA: TGTGCCAGCAGCTTCCCTCTAGCGGATAGCACAGATACGCAGTATTTT. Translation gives CASSFPLADSTDTQYF.

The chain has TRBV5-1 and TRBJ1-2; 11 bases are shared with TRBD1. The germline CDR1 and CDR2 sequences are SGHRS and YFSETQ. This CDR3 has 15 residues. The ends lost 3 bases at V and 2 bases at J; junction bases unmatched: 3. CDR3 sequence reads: CASSSGTGGNYGYTF. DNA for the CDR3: TGCGCCAGCAGCTCCGGGACAGGGGGGAACTATGGCTACACCTTC.

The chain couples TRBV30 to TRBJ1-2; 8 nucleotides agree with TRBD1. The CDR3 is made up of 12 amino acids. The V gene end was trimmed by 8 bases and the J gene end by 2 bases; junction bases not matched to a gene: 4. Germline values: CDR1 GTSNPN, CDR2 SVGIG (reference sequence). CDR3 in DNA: TGTGCCGGACAGGGACTAAACTATGGCTACACCTTC. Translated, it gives CAGQGLNYGYTF.